This T cell receptor beta chain was found in a study of T-cell reconstitution after alpha-beta-depleted transplantation in children. Construction of the TCRbeta library involved unique molecular identifiers. Via MiXCR, TCRdb re-called the PCR reads, giving one row per CDR3 protein. The data contain 350,000 to 450,000 distinct CDR3 sequences, around 21% of them singletons. The junction had 10 bases not matched to a gene; V was cut back by 4 bases and J by 5 bases. The CDR3 loop spans 17 amino acids. Germline V gene data show CDR1 as SGHRS and CDR2 as YFSETQ. The sample consisted of PBMCs from the stem cell graft donor, taken from the stem cell graft. This sequence was found in a human donor who donated a stem cell graft to a child with acute myeloid leukemia. This chain connects TRBV5-1 to TRBJ2-2; 11 bases are a match to TRBD2. Written as DNA, the CDR3 is TGCGCCAGCAGCCCGGGGACTAGCGGTAAAGGGACCGGGGAGCTGTTTTTT. The encoded protein is CASSPGTSGKGTGELFF.